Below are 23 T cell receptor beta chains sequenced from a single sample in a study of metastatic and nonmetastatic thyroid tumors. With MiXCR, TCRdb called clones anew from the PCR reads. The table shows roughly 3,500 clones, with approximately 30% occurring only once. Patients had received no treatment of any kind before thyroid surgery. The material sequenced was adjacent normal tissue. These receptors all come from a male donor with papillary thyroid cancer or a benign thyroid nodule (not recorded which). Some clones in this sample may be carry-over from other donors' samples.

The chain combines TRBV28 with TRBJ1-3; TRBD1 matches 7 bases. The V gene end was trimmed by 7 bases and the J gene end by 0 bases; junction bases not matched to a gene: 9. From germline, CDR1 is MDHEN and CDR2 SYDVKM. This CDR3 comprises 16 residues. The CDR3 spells CASTRTGVTSGNTIYF. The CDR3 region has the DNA TGTGCCAGCACCCGGACAGGCGTTACCTCTGGAAACACCATATATTTT.

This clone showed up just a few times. CDR3: CAISEEGGPIETQYF. The CDR3 bases are TGTGCCATCAGTGAGGAAGGGGGGCCGATTGAGACCCAGTACTTC. The gene calls are TRBV10-3 and TRBJ2-5; D may match TRBD1 or TRBD2 (6 bases each). This CDR3 has 15 amino acids. The germline V gene encodes CDR1 ENHRY and CDR2 SYGVKD. V was pared by 2 bases and J by 5 bases, with 15 bases between.

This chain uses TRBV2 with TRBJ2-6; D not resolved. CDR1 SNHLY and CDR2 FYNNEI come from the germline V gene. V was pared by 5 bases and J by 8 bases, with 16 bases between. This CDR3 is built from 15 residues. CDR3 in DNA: TGTGCCAGCAGTCCCGTAACATCTGGTTCCAACGTCCTGACTTTC. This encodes CASSPVTSGSNVLTF.

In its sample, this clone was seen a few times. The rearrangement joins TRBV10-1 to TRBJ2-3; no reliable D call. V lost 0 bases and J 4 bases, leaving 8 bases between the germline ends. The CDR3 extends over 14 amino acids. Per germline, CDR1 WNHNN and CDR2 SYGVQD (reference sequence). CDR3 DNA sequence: TGCGCCAGCAGTGAGTCAGGTCGACCAGATACGCAGTATTTT. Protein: CASSESGRPDTQYF.

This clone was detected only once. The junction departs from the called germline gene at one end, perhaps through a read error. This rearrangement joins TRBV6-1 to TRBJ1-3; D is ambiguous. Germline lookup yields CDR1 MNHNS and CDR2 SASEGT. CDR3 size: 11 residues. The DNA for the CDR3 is TGTGCCAGCCCCTCTGGAAACCACAGAAATTTT. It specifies CASPSGNHRNF.

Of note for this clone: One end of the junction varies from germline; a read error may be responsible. The DNA of the CDR3 is TGTGCCTGGAACATCCTCCGGGACTCCTTGAACACAGGGGAGCTGTTTTTT. Its translation is CAWNILRDSLNTGELFF. The chain employs TRBV30 and TRBJ2-2; TRBD2 is a possible D gene (6 bases). The V gene's germline CDR1 is GTSNPN and CDR2 SVGIG (reference sequence). The CDR3 extends over 17 amino acids.

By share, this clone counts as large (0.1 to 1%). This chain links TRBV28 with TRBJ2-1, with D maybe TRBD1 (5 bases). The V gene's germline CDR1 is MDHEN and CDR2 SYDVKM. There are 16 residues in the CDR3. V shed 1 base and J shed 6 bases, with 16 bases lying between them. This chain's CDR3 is CASSLFSGFPVNEQFF. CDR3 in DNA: TGTGCCAGCAGTTTATTCTCAGGGTTCCCTGTCAATGAGCAGTTCTTC.

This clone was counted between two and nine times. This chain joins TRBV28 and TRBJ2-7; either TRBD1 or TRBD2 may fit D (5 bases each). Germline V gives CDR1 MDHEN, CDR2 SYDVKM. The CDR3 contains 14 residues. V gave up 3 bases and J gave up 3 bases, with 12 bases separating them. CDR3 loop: CASSFSGRGYEQYF. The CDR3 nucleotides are TGTGCCAGCAGTTTCTCGGGACGGGGCTACGAGCAGTACTTC.

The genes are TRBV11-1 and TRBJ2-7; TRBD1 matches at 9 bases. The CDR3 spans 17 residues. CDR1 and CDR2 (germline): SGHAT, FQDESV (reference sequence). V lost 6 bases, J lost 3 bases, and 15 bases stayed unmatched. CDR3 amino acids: CASSPTSGTGCIYEQYF. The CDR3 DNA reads TGTGCCAGCAGTCCTACATCCGGGACAGGGTGCATCTACGAGCAGTACTTC.

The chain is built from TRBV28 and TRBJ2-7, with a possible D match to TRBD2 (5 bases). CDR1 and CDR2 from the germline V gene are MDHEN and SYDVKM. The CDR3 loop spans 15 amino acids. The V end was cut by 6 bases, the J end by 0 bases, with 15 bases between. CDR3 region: CASSTSGKSSYEQYF. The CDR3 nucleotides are TGTGCCAGCAGCACCAGCGGAAAAAGCTCCTACGAGCAGTACTTC.

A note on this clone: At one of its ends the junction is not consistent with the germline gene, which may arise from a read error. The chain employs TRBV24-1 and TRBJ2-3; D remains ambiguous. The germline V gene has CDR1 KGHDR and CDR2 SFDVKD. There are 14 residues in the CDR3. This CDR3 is CATSVGMASKPQYF. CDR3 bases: TGCGCCACCAGTGTGGGCATGGCATCGAAGCCGCAGTATTTT.

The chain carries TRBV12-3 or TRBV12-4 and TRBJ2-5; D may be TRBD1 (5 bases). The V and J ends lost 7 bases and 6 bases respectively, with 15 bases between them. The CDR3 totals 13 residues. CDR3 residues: CASNTQGGQTQYF. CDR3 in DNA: TGTGCCAGCAATACCCAGGGTGGGCAGACCCAGTACTTC.

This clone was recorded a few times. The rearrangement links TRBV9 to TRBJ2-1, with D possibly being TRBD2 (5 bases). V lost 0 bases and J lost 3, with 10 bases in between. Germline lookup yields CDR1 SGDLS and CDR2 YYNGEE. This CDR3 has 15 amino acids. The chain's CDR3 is CASSVDEGGYNEQFF. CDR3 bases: TGTGCCAGCAGCGTAGACGAGGGCGGCTACAATGAGCAGTTCTTC.

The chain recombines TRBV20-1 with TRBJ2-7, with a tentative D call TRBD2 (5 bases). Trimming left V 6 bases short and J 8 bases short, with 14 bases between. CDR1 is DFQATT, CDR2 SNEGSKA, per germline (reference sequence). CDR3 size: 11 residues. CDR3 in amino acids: CSAAVSGKQYF. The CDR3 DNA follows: TGCAGTGCCGCCGTAAGCGGAAAGCAGTACTTC.

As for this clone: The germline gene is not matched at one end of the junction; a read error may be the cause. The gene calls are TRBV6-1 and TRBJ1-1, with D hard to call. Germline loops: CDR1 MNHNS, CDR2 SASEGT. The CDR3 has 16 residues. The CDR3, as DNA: TGTGCCATCAGTGAATTCAAGGTTAAGGCCCGCACTGAAGCTTTCTTT. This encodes CAISEFKVKARTEAFF.

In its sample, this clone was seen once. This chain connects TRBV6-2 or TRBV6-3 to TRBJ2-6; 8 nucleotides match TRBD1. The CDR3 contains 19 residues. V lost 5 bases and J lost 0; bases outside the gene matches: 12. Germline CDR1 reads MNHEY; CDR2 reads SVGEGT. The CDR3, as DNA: TGTGCCAGCAGTCCCTGGACAGGGCACACATACTCTGGGGCCAACGTCCTGACTTTC. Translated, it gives CASSPWTGHTYSGANVLTF.

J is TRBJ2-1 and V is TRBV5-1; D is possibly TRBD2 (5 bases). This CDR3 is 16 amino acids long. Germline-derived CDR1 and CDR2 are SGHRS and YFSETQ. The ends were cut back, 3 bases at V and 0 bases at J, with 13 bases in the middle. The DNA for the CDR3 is TGCGCCAGCAGCTCGGGAACGGGGTTCTCCTACAATGAGCAGTTCTTC. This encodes CASSSGTGFSYNEQFF.

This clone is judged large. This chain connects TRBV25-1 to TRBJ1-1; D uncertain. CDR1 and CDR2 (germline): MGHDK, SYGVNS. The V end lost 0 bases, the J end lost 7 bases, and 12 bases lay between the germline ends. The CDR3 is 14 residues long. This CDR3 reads CASSEYMREGEAFF. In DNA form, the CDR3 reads TGTGCCAGCAGTGAATATATGAGGGAAGGTGAAGCTTTCTTT.

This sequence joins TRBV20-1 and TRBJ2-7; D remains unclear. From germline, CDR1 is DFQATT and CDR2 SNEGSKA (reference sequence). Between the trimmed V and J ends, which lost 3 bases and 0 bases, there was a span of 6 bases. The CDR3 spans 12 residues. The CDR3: CSASDFSYEQYF. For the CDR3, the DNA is TGCAGTGCTAGTGACTTCTCCTACGAGCAGTACTTC.

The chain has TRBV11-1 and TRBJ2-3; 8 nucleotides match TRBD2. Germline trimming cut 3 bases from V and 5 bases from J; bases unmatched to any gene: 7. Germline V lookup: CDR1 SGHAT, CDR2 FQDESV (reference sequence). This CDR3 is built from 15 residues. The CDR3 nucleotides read TGTGCCAGCAGCTTTCCCGGGAGGGTTGGAGATACGCAGTATTTT. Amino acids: CASSFPGRVGDTQYF.

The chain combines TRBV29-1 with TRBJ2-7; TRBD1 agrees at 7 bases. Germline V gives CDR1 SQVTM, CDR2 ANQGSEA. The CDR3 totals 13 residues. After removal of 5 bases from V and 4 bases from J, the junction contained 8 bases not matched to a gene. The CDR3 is CSVPGTDNYEQYF. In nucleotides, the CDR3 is TGCAGCGTTCCCGGGACAGACAATTACGAGCAGTACTTC.

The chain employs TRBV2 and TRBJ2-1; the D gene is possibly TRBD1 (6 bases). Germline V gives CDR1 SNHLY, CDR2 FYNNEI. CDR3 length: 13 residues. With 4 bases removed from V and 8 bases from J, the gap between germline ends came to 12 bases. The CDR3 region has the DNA TGTGCCAGCAGTGCCGGACAGTTCGATGAGCAGTTCTTC. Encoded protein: CASSAGQFDEQFF.

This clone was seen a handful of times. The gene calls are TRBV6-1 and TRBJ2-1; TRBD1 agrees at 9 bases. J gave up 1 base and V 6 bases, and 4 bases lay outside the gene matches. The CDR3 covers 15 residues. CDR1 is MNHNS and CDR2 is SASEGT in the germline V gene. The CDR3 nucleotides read TGTGCCAGCAGGACGGGACAGGGATCCTACAATGAGCAGTTCTTC. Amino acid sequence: CASRTGQGSYNEQFF.